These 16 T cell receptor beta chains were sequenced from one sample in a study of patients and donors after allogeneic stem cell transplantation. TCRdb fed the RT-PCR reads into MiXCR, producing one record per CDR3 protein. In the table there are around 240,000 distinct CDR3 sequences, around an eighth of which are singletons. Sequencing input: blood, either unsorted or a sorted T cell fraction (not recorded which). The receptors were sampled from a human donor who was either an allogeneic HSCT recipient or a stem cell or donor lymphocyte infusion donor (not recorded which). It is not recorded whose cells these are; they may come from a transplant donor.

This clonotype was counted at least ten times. The CDR3 DNA is TGTGCCAGCAGTTTTCGAAGCGGTGAGCAGTTCTTC. This sequence encodes CASSFRSGEQFF. The V call is TRBV12-3 or TRBV12-4, the J call TRBJ2-1; perhaps TRBD2 as D (5 bases). V was clipped by 3 bases and J by 9 bases, with 9 bases between them. This CDR3 has 12 amino acids.

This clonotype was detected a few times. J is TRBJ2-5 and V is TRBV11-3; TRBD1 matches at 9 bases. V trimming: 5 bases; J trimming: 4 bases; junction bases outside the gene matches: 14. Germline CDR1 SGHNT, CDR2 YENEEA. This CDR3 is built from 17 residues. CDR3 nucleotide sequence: TGTGCCAGCAGCCCCAACAGGGGGCGATTAAGTTCAGAGACCCAGTACTTC. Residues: CASSPNRGRLSSETQYF.

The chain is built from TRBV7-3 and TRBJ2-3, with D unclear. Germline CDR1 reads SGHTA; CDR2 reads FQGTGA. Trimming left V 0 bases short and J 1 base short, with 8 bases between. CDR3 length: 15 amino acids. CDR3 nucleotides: TGTGCCAGCAGCTTAACGGGTCCAGGCACAGATACGCAGTATTTT. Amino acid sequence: CASSLTGPGTDTQYF.

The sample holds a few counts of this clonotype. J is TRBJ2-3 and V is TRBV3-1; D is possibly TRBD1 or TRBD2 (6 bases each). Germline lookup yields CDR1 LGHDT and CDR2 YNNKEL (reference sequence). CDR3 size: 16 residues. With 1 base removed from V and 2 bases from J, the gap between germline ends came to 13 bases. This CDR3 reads CASSQGSGGHTDTQYF. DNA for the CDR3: TGTGCCAGCAGCCAAGGATCTGGGGGGCACACAGATACGCAGTATTTT.

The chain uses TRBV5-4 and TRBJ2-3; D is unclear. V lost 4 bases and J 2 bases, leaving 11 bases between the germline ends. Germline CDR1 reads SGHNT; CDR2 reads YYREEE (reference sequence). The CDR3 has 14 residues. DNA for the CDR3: TGTGCCAGCAGCCCCCGCGGCAACACAGATACGCAGTATTTT. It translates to CASSPRGNTDTQYF.

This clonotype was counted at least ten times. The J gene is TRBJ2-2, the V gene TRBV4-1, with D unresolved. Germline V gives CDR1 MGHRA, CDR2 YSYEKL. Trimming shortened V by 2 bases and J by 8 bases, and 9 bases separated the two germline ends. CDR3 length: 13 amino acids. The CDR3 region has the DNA TGCGCCAGCAGCCAATACACACAGGGGGAGCTGTTTTTT. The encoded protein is CASSQYTQGELFF.

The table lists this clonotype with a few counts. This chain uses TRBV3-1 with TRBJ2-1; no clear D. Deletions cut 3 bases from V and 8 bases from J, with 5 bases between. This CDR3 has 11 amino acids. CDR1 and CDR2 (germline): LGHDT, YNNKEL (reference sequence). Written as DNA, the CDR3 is TGTGCCAGCAGCCAGTCTCATGAGCAGTTCTTC. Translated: CASSQSHEQFF.

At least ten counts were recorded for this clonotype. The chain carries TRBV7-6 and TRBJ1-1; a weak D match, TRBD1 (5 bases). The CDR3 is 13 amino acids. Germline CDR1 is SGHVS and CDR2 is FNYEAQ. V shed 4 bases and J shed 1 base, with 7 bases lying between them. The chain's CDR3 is CASSSDTNTEAFF. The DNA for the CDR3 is TGTGCCAGCAGCTCGGACACGAACACTGAAGCTTTCTTT.

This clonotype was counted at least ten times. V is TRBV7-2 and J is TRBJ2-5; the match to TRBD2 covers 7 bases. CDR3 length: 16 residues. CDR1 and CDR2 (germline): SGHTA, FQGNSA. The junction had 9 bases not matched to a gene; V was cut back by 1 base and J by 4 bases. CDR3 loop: CASSLGSSGASETQYF. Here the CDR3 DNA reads TGTGCCAGCAGCTTAGGAAGCAGCGGGGCCTCAGAGACCCAGTACTTC.

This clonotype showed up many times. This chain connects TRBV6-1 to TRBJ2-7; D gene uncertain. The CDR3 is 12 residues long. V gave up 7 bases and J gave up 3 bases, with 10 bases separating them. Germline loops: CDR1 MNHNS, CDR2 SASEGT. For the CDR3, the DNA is TGTGCCAGCAAGGTAACGTACTACGAGCAGTACTTC. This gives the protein CASKVTYYEQYF.

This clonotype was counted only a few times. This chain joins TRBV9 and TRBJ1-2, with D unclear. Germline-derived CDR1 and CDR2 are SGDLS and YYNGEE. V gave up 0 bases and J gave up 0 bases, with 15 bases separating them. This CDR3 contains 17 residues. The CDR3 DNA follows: TGTGCCAGCAGCGTAGGGGAGGGTCTGGGTTCTAACTATGGCTACACCTTC. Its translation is CASSVGEGLGSNYGYTF. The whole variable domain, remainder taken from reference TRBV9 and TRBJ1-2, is DSGVTQTPKHLITATGQRVTLRCSPRSGDLSVYWYQQSLDQGLQFLIQYYNGEERAKGNILERFSAQQFPDLHSELNLSSLELGDSALYFCASSVGEGLGSNYGYTFGSGTRLTVV.

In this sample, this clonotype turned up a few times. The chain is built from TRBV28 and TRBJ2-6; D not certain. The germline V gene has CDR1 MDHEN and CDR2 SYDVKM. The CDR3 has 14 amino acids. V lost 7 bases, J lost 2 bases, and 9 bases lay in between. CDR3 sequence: CASIPGAGANVLTF. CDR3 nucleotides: TGTGCCAGCATACCAGGTGCTGGGGCCAACGTCCTGACTTTC.

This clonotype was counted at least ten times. The CDR3 DNA sequence: TGCAGCGTGGAACTAGCAAGCTCCTACAATGAGCAGTTCTTC. Residues: CSVELASSYNEQFF. This chain connects TRBV29-1 to TRBJ2-1, with a tentative D call TRBD2 (6 bases). Germline CDR1 is SQVTM and CDR2 is ANQGSEA. The CDR3 is made up of 14 amino acids. V was trimmed by 6 bases and J by 0 bases, leaving 12 bases between them.

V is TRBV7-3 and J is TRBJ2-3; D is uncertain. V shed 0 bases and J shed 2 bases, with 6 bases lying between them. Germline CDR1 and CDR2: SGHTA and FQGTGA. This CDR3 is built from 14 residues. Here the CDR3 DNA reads TGTGCCAGCAGCTTAACCCCGAACACAGATACGCAGTATTTT. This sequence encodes CASSLTPNTDTQYF.

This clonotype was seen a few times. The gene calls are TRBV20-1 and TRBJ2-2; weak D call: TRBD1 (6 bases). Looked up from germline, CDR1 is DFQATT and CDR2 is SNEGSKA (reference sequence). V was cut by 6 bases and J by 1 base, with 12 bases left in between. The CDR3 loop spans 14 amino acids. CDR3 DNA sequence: TGCAGTGCAACCCGGGACAAGAACACCGGGGAGCTGTTTTTT. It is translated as CSATRDKNTGELFF.

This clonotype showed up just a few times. The CDR3 protein is CASSVAGSSNQPQHF. The CDR3 coding sequence is TGTGCCAGCAGTGTTGCGGGGTCTAGCAATCAGCCCCAGCATTTT. The chain couples TRBV6-1 to TRBJ1-5; D is ambiguous. The germline CDR1 and CDR2 sequences are MNHNS and SASEGT. The CDR3 consists of 15 residues. The V and J ends lost 4 bases and 0 bases respectively, with 10 bases between them.